The TCR beta chain under discussion was sequenced for a study of blood T cells in healthy people across ages. Per the germline V gene, CDR1 is SGHRS and CDR2 is YFSETQ. CDR3 length: 16 residues. Trimming shortened V by 0 bases and J by 6 bases, and 13 bases separated the two germline ends. Sample-barcoded 5' priming and a J-beta primer mix drove a second PCR of roughly 6 to 12 cycles. Each CDR3 protein gets one entry after TCRdb re-called the 5' RACE reads with MiXCR. The sample consists of 780,000 or so distinct CDR3 sequences, about 53% of them appearing once. The origin of this receptor is a man at least 80 years old in good health. The rearrangement joins TRBV5-1 to TRBJ1-6, with D possibly TRBD1 on 6 matching bases. The material sequenced was blood. The CDR3 is CASSLGSGQPNSPLHF. The CDR3 coding sequence is TGCGCCAGCAGCTTGGGTTCGGGACAACCTAATTCACCCCTCCACTTT.